These 19 T cell receptor beta chains were all obtained from the same sample, sequenced in a study of T cell repertoires in cytomegalovirus infection. TCRdb ran MiXCR on the reads and lists one entry per CDR3 protein. The sample lists about 180,000 distinct CDR3 sequences; roughly an eighth were seen once. Sequencing was performed on PBMCs. These receptors originate from a human donor in good health (CMV status not recorded). Some clones in this sample may be carry-over from other donors' samples.

This clonotype was counted at least ten times. The chain is built from TRBV7-2 and TRBJ1-1; no reliable D call. The germline CDR1 and CDR2 sequences are SGHTA and FQGNSA. Trimming stripped 7 bases from V and 0 bases from J, with 21 bases between. CDR3 size: 17 residues. The CDR3, as DNA: TGTGCCAGCACCGCTCGGACCAATTTTGACATGAACACTGAAGCTTTCTTT. It codes for CASTARTNFDMNTEAFF.

This clonotype was detected ten times or more. The chain recombines TRBV7-2 with TRBJ1-1; TRBD1 matches 8 bases. The junction had 5 bases not matched to a gene; V was cut back by 1 base and J by 1 base. The germline CDR1 and CDR2 sequences are SGHTA and FQGNSA. This CDR3 has 16 amino acids. CDR3 nucleotide sequence: TGTGCCAGCAGCTTAGGTCGCAGGGGGCGGAACACTGAAGCTTTCTTT. Protein sequence: CASSLGRRGRNTEAFF. Filled out from reference TRBV7-2 and TRBJ1-1, the complete variable domain reads GAGVSQSPSNKVTEKGKDVELRCDPISGHTALYWYRQSLGQGLEFLIYFQGNSAPDKSGLPSDRFSAERTGGSVSTLTIQRTQQEDSAVYLCASSLGRRGRNTEAFFGQGTRLTVV.

This clonotype was detected a few times. The gene calls are TRBV9 and TRBJ2-1; 12 positions match TRBD1. J lost 6 bases, V lost 0 bases, and 10 bases had no gene match. This CDR3 comprises 18 residues. Germline V gene data show CDR1 as SGDLS and CDR2 as YYNGEE. The CDR3 DNA reads as TGTGCCAGCAGCGTAGGCAGGAGGGGACAGGGGGCTGGCAATGAGCAGTTCTTC. Protein sequence: CASSVGRRGQGAGNEQFF.

There are many counts of this clonotype. The chain combines TRBV7-2 with TRBJ1-2; 10 bases are a match to TRBD1. V lost 5 bases and J lost 7; bases outside the gene matches: 19. The CDR3 is made up of 18 amino acids. Germline-derived CDR1 and CDR2 are SGHTA and FQGNSA. The CDR3: CASSPTGQGPTTIRGYTF. The CDR3 DNA reads TGTGCCAGCAGCCCCACGGGACAGGGGCCTACAACTATTCGTGGCTACACCTTC.

This clonotype turned up a few times. The V gene is TRBV4-2, the J gene TRBJ2-3; TRBD2 is a possible D gene (5 bases). Germline lookup yields CDR1 LGHNA and CDR2 YNFKEQ. Trimming took 0 bases from V and 0 from J, leaving 10 bases between them. The CDR3 has 16 residues. DNA for the CDR3: TGTGCCAGCAGCCAAGAAACCAGCGGAAGCACAGATACGCAGTATTTT. Amino acids: CASSQETSGSTDTQYF.

The table lists this clonotype with many counts. The rearrangement uses TRBV7-2 and TRBJ1-6; D gene uncertain. V was pared by 6 bases and J by 0 bases, with 21 bases between. Germline loops: CDR1 SGHTA, CDR2 FQGNSA. The CDR3 spans 19 residues. The CDR3 DNA reads as TGTGCCAGCAGTCGACGGAATCCAGTCTTGAGCTCCTATAATTCACCCCTCCACTTT. This translates into CASSRRNPVLSSYNSPLHF. Full variable domain (outside the CDR3, taken from reference TRBV7-2 and TRBJ1-6): GAGVSQSPSNKVTEKGKDVELRCDPISGHTALYWYRQSLGQGLEFLIYFQGNSAPDKSGLPSDRFSAERTGGSVSTLTIQRTQQEDSAVYLCASSRRNPVLSSYNSPLHFGNGTRLTVT.

This clonotype was picked up a small number of times. The rearrangement links TRBV29-1 to TRBJ2-1, with 10 bases matching TRBD1. V shed 4 bases and J 6 bases; nucleotides not matched to a gene: 3. CDR3 size: 13 residues. CDR1 is SQVTM, CDR2 ANQGSEA, per germline. The CDR3 sequence is CSVGQGASNEQFF. The CDR3 nucleotides are TGCAGCGTTGGACAGGGGGCCAGCAATGAGCAGTTCTTC.

The V gene is TRBV29-1, the J gene TRBJ2-7; no reliable D call. The CDR3 contains 12 residues. The V end lost 2 bases, the J end lost 5 bases, and 10 bases lay between the germline ends. Per germline, CDR1 SQVTM and CDR2 ANQGSEA. In DNA, the CDR3 is TGCAGCGTTGAACAGGTGGCGGACGAGCAGTACTTC. Translating gives CSVEQVADEQYF.

This clonotype was detected a few times. The chain joins TRBV19 to TRBJ2-5; possible D gene TRBD1, 7 bases. The CDR3 spans 15 residues. The germline V and J ends were trimmed by 7 bases and 9 bases, with 24 bases remaining between them. Per germline, CDR1 LNHDA and CDR2 SQIVND (reference sequence). This CDR3 is CASTPGRGENVAQYF. The CDR3 DNA sequence: TGTGCCAGTACCCCCGGCAGGGGGGAAAATGTAGCCCAGTACTTC.

The rearrangement joins TRBV2 to TRBJ1-2; D is possibly TRBD1 (6 bases). Germline V CDR1 and CDR2: SNHLY, FYNNEI. The CDR3 is 17 amino acids. V shed 9 bases and J shed 8 bases, with 31 bases lying between them. The CDR3 is CASLLPLPGHQRGGYTF. The CDR3 DNA sequence: TGTGCCAGTCTTTTACCCCTCCCGGGACACCAAAGGGGCGGCTACACCTTC.

V is TRBV28 and J is TRBJ2-7; the D gene is possibly TRBD2 (5 bases). Germline CDR1 MDHEN, CDR2 SYDVKM. The length of the CDR3 is 13 residues. Trimming removed 5 bases at V and 6 bases at J, with 14 bases between. In DNA, the CDR3 is TGTGCCAGCAGTCCAGGACTGGCCTTCGAGCAGTACTTC. Protein: CASSPGLAFEQYF.

This clonotype has a count of ten or more. The rearrangement uses TRBV7-9 and TRBJ2-3; no reliable D call. The CDR3 sequence is 14 residues long. The germline V gene has CDR1 SEHNR and CDR2 FQNEAQ (reference sequence). V was trimmed by 0 bases and J by 2 bases, leaving 6 bases between them. Written as DNA, the CDR3 is TGTGCCAGCAGCTTAGCAGCACCCACAGATACGCAGTATTTT. Amino acid sequence: CASSLAAPTDTQYF.

V usage is TRBV27 and J usage is TRBJ2-7, with D perhaps matching TRBD2 (5 bases). Trimming took 5 bases from V and 3 from J, leaving 11 bases between them. CDR3 size: 13 residues. The V gene's germline CDR1 is MNHEY and CDR2 SMNVEV (reference sequence). The CDR3 DNA reads TGTGCCAGCAGTCCGGGAATCGGCTACGAGCAGTACTTC. It codes for CASSPGIGYEQYF.

In this sample, this clonotype turned up a few times. The rearrangement joins TRBV20-1 to TRBJ2-3; D may be TRBD2 (5 bases). The CDR3 runs 14 residues. Trimming shortened V by 3 bases and J by 0 bases, and 10 bases separated the two germline ends. The germline V gene has CDR1 DFQATT and CDR2 SNEGSKA (reference sequence). The CDR3: CSASKRTSTDTQYF. In DNA form, the CDR3 reads TGCAGTGCTAGCAAGAGGACTAGCACAGATACGCAGTATTTT.

The chain links TRBV5-1 to TRBJ2-6; a possible D gene is TRBD1 (5 bases). The germline gives CDR1 SGHRS, CDR2 YFSETQ. V dropped 7 bases and J dropped 4 bases, with 12 bases sitting between them. The CDR3 spans 14 residues. The CDR3 DNA follows: TGCGCCAGCCACGCCAGGGTCGGGGCCAACGTCCTGACTTTC. Protein sequence: CASHARVGANVLTF.

The chain joins TRBV5-1 to TRBJ1-1; TRBD1 matches 7 bases. The V and J ends lost 1 base and 1 base, in that order; junction bases with no gene match: 4. CDR1 is SGHRS and CDR2 is YFSETQ in the germline V gene. CDR3 length: 15 amino acids. The CDR3 DNA follows: TGCGCCAGCAGCTTGAGGGGGCAGTCGAACACTGAAGCTTTCTTT. Its protein product is CASSLRGQSNTEAFF. Together with reference TRBV5-1 and TRBJ1-1, the CDR3 gives the full variable domain: KAGVTQTPRYLIKTRGQQVTLSCSPISGHRSVSWYQQTPGQGLQFLFEYFSETQRNKGNFPGRFSGRQFSNSRSEMNVSTLELGDSALYLCASSLRGQSNTEAFFGQGTRLTVV.

This chain joins TRBV27 and TRBJ2-7, with 8 nucleotides matching TRBD2. Germline assignment: CDR1 MNHEY and CDR2 SMNVEV (reference sequence). The CDR3 is made up of 15 amino acids. With V trimmed by 0 bases and J by 4 bases, 5 bases remained unmatched. The DNA of the CDR3 is TGTGCCAGCAGTTTATCATCGGGAGGGCCATACGAGCAGTACTTC. Protein sequence: CASSLSSGGPYEQYF.

There are many counts of this clonotype. The chain couples TRBV7-2 to TRBJ2-7, with TRBD2 matching over 9 bases. The CDR3 has 15 amino acids. Germline V gene data show CDR1 as SGHTA and CDR2 as FQGNSA. J lost 2 bases, V lost 3 bases, and 5 bases had no gene match. As DNA, the CDR3 is TGTGCCAGCAGCTTGACTAGCGGAAAAACCTACGAGCAGTACTTC. This sequence encodes CASSLTSGKTYEQYF.

This clonotype has a handful of counts. The chain recombines TRBV13 with TRBJ1-4; D uncertain. V was cut by 2 bases and J by 2 bases, with 6 bases left in between. Germline CDR1 reads PRHDT; CDR2 reads FYEKMQ (reference sequence). The CDR3 is 14 amino acids. The CDR3 sequence: CASSLMGTNEKLFF. CDR3 nucleotide sequence: TGTGCCAGCAGCTTAATGGGGACTAATGAAAAACTGTTTTTT.